A selection of T cell receptor beta chains follows, all from one sample in a study of blood T cell repertoires in COVID-19. Generated by immunoSEQ multiplex PCR, the TCRdb table keeps only in-frame clones and is missing some. The sample consists of 90,000 to 100,000 clones, 70% to 85% of them appearing once. The specimen was peripheral blood. The receptors were sampled from a man between 65 and 79 years old with active or convalescent COVID-19. The CDR3 runs from the conserved cysteine through the conserved F or W. Fields, in order: J gene, V gene, CDR3 protein.

TRBJ1-4,TRBV6-5,CASSYYPKTKIEKLFF
TRBJ2-1,TRBV9,CASSAGQGAGEQFF
TRBJ1-3,TRBV28,CAAGGNTIYF
TRBJ1-2,TRBV27,CASSLKGPHNYGYTF
TRBJ2-3,TRBV25-1,CASRGTSAPQDTQYF
TRBJ2-1,TRBV11-2,CASSLREDNEQFF
TRBJ2-3,TRBV5-1,CASSVAGASTDTQYF
TRBJ1-4,TRBV7-9,CASSLGSISEKLFF
TRBJ2-2,TRBV3-1/TRBV3-2,CASRGGSYTGELFF
TRBJ1-1,TRBV6-4,CATSPGQGSTEAFF
TRBJ1-1,TRBV18,CASSPGTGSNTEAFF
TRBJ1-2,TRBV19,CASNTPGQGYGYTF
TRBJ2-5,TRBV6-2/TRBV6-3,CASSLDRVGETQYF
TRBJ2-1,TRBV4-1,CASSQVTAFNEQFF
TRBJ1-3,TRBV5-1,CASSVGQNSGNTIYF
TRBJ2-1,TRBV27,CASSWGGPRNEQFF
TRBJ2-5,TRBV7-2,CASSAQGLLQETQYF
TRBJ2-1,TRBV4-2,CASSHHESSSYNEQFF
TRBJ2-3,TRBV6-6,CASSGNVLSDTQYF
TRBJ2-1,TRBV5-4,CASSFLGTSGEQFF
TRBJ2-5,TRBV12-3/TRBV12-4,CASRWGGQETQYF
TRBJ2-2,TRBV29-1,CSVGLENPTGELFF
TRBJ2-1,TRBV7-9,CASKSGAGNEQFF
TRBJ1-1,TRBV30,CAWSLQRTEAFF
TRBJ2-1,TRBV7-2,CASSPIGQGEQFF
TRBJ2-7,TRBV6-5,CASLGGGSGRFQYF
TRBJ2-3,TRBV7-2,CASSPGGTRGADTQYF
TRBJ2-3,TRBV5-4,CASSLARGGTDTQYF
TRBJ1-5,TRBV19,CASRLDRAGGQPQHF
TRBJ1-2,TRBV4-3,CASSQDTRTVTNYGYTF
TRBJ1-3,TRBV6-2/TRBV6-3,CASSRGGWAGNTIYF
TRBJ2-1,TRBV9,CASSPQMYEQFF
TRBJ2-2,TRBV18,CASSPLGQVAGELFF
TRBJ2-6,TRBV10-3,CAISVGQHSSGANVLTF
TRBJ2-7,TRBV5-8,CASSFPQNEQYF
TRBJ2-5,TRBV7-9,CASSLGASGGAETQYF
TRBJ1-2,TRBV3-1/TRBV3-2,CASSQQRTGGYGYTF
TRBJ2-3,TRBV15,CATQRGTSTDTQYF
TRBJ2-3,TRBV6-4,CASSDSSQGPDTQYF
TRBJ1-1,TRBV3-1/TRBV3-2,CASSLQRNTEAFF
TRBJ2-1,TRBV5-1,CASSLAGTRGGYNEQFF
TRBJ2-3,TRBV3-1/TRBV3-2,CASSQDGVLAGDLTDTQYF
TRBJ1-5,TRBV18,CASSPGRGNQPQHF
TRBJ2-3,TRBV19,CASSLVGTDTQYF
TRBJ2-4,TRBV6-6,CASTAAGFQNIQYF
TRBJ2-6,TRBV5-8,CASSLQANSGANVLTF
TRBJ2-2,TRBV6-2/TRBV6-3,CASSYSGRHTGELFF
TRBJ2-3,TRBV2,CASSGERGRDTQYF
TRBJ1-4,TRBV4-2,CASSQEGQGRVPNEKLFF
TRBJ1-5,TRBV10-3,CAISGQENQPQHF
TRBJ2-3,TRBV24-1,CATSDSGFPTDTQYF
TRBJ1-2,TRBV6-6,CASRWDSYGYTF
TRBJ2-3,TRBV6-5,CASSYSTLFGTQYF
TRBJ2-5,TRBV30,CAWSVHGTRLQETQYF
TRBJ1-1,TRBV29-1,CSVASGSTEAFF
TRBJ1-2,TRBV25-1,CASSEFTGGISF
TRBJ1-2,TRBV21-1,CASRGSDCDRVGSNYGYTF
TRBJ1-3,TRBV27,CASSLSGGTGNTIYF
TRBJ2-3,TRBV19,CASTSGQGIGTDTQYF
TRBJ1-4,TRBV5-4,CASSLKAQSTNEKLFF